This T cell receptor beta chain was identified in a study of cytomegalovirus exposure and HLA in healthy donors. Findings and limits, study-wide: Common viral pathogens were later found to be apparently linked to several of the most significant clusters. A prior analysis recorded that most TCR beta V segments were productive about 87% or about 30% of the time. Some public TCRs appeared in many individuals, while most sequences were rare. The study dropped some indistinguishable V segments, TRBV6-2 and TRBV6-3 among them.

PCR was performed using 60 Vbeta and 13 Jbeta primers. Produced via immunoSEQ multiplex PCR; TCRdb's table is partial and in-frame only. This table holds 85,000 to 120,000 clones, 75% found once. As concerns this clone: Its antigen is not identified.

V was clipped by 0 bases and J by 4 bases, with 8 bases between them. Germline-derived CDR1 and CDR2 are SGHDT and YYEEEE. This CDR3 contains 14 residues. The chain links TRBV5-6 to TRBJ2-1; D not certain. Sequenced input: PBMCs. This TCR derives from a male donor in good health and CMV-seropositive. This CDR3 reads CASSLATGYNEQFF. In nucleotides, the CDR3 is TGTGCCAGCAGCTTGGCCACCGGGTACAATGAGCAGTTCTTC.